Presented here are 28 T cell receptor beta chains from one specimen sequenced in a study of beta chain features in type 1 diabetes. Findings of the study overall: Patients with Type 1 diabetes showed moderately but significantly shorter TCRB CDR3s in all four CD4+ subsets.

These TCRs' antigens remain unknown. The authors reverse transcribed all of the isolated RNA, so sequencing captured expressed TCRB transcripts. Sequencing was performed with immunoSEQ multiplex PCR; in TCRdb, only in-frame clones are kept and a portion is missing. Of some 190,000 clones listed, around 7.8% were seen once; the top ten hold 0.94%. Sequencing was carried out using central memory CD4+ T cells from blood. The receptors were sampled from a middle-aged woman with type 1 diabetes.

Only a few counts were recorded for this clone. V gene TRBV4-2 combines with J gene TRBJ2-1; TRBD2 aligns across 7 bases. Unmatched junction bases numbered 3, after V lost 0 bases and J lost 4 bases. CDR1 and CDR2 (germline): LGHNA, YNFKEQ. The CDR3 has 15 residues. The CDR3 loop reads CASSQELGGYNEQFF. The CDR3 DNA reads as TGTGCCAGCAGCCAAGAGCTGGGAGGGTACAATGAGCAGTTCTTC.

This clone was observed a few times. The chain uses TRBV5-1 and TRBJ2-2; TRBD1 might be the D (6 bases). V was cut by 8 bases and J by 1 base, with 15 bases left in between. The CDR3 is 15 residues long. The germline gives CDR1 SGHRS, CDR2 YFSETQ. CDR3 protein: CASSNREWNTGELFF. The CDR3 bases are TGCGCCAGTTCTAACAGGGAATGGAACACCGGGGAGCTGTTTTTT.

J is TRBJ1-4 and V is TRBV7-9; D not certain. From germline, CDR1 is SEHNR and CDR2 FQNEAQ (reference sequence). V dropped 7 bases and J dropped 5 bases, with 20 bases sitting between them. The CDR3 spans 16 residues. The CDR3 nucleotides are TGTGCCAGCACCTTCTCAGCCCGGCAGGCAAATGAAAAACTGTTTTTT. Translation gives CASTFSARQANEKLFF.

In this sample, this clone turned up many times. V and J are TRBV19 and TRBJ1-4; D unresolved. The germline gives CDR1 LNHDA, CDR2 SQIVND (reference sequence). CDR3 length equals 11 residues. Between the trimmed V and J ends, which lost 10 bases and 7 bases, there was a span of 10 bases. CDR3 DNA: TGTGCCACCTCCTTCGGTGAAAAACTGTTTTTT. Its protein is CATSFGEKLFF.

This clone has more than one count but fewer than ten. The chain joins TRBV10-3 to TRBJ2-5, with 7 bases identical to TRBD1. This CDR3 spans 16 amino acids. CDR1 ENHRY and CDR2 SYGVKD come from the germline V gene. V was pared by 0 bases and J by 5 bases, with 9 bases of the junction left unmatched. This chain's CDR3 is CAISESIQGGAETQYF. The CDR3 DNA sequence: TGTGCCATCAGTGAGTCGATACAAGGGGGCGCCGAGACCCAGTACTTC.

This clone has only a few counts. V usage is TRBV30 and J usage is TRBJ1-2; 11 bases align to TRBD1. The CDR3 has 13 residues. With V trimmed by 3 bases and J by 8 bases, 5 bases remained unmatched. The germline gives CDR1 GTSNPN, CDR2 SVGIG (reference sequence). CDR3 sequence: CAWSADRGLGYTF. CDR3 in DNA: TGTGCCTGGAGCGCGGACAGGGGGCTAGGCTACACCTTC.

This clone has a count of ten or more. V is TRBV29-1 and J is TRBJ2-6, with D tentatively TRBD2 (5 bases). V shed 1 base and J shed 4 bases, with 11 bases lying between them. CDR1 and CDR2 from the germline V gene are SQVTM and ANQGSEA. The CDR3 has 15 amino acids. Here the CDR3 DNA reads TGCAGCGTTGAAGGAGGGCGTTCCGGGGCCAACGTCCTGACTTTC. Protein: CSVEGGRSGANVLTF.

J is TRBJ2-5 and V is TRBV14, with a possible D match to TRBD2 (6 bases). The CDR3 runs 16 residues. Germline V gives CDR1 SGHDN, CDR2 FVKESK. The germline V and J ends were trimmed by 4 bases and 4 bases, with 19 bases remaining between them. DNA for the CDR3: TGTGCCAGCAGCCCAATCGCCGAGGGGAGGCTAGAGACCCAGTACTTC. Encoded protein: CASSPIAEGRLETQYF.

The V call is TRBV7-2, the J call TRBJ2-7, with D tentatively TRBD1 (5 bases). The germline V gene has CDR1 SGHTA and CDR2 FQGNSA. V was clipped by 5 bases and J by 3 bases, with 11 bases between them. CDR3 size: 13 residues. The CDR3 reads CASSHEQGYEQYF. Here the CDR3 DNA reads TGTGCCAGCAGCCACGAGCAGGGCTACGAGCAGTACTTC. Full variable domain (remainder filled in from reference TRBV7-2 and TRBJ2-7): GAGVSQSPSNKVTEKGKDVELRCDPISGHTALYWYRQSLGQGLEFLIYFQGNSAPDKSGLPSDRFSAERTGGSVSTLTIQRTQQEDSAVYLCASSHEQGYEQYFGPGTRLTVT.

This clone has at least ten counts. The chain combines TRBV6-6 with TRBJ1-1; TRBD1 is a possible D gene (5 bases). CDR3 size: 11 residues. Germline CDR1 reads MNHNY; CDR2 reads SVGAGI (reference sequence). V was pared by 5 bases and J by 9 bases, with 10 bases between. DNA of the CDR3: TGTGCCAGCAGTCCTGACAGAAAAGCTTTCTTT. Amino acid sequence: CASSPDRKAFF.

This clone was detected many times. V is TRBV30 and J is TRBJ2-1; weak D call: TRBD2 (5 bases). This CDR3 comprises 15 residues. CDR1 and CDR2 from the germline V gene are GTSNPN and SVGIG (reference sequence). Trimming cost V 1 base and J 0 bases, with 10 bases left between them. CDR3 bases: TGTGCCTGGAGTGGCGGAGCGGTCTCCTACAATGAGCAGTTCTTC. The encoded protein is CAWSGGAVSYNEQFF.

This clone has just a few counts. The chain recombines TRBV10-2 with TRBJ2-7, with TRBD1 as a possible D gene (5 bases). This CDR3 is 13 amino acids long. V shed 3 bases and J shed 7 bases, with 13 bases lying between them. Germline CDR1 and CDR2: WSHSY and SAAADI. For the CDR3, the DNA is TGCGCCAGCAGTGATGTCAGGGTGCGGGAGCAGTACTTC. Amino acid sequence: CASSDVRVREQYF.

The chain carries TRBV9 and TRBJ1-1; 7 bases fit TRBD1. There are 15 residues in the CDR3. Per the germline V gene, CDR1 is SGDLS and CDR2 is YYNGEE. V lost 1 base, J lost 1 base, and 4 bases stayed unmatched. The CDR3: CASSVSGQANTEAFF. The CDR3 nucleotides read TGTGCCAGCAGCGTATCCGGACAGGCGAACACTGAAGCTTTCTTT.

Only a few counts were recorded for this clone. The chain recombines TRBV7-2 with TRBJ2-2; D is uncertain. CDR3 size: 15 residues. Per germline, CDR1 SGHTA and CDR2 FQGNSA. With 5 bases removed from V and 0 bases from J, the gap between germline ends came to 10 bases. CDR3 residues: CASSLTRTNTGELFF. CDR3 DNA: TGTGCCAGCAGCCTTACACGTACGAACACCGGGGAGCTGTTTTTT.

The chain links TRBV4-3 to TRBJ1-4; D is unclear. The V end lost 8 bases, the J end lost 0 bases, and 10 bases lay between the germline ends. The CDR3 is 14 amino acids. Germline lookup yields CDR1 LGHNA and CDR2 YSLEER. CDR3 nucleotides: TGCGCCAGCTCCTACCTGGCAACTAATGAAAAACTGTTTTTT. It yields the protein CASSYLATNEKLFF.

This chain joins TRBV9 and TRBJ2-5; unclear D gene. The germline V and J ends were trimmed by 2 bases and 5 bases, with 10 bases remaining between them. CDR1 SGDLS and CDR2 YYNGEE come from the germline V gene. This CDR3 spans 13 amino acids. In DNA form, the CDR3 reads TGTGCCAGCAGCGTGGGTCAGGCCGAGACCCAGTACTTC. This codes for CASSVGQAETQYF.

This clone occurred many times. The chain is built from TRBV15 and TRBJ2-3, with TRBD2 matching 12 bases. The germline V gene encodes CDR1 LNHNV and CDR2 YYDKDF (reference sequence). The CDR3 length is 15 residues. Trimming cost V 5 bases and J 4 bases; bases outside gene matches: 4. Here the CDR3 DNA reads TGTGCCACCAGCGCGACTAGCGGGGGTCCAGATACGCAGTATTTT. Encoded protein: CATSATSGGPDTQYF.

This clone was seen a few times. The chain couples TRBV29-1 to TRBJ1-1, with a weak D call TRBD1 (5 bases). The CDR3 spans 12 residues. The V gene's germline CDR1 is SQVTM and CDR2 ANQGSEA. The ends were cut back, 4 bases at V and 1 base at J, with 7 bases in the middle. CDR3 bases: TGCAGCGTTGCAGGGCCGAACACTGAAGCTTTCTTT. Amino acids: CSVAGPNTEAFF.

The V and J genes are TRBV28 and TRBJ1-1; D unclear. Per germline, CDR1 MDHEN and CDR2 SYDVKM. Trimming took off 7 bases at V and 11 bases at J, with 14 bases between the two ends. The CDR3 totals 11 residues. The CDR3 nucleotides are TGTGCCAGCATCCAAGGTTTGAGGGCTTTCTTT. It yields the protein CASIQGLRAFF. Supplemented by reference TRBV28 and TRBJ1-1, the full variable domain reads DVKVTQSSRYLVKRTGEKVFLECVQDMDHENMFWYRQDPGLGLRLIYFSYDVKMKEKGDIPEGYSVSREKKERFSLILESASTNQTSMYLCASIQGLRAFFGQGTRLTVV.

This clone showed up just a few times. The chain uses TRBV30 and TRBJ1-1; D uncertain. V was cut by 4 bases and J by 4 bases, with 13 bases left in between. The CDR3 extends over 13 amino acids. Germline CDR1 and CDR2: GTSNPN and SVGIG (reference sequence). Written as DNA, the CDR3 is TGTGCCTGGACACTCGGGGTGGGCACTGAAGCTTTCTTT. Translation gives CAWTLGVGTEAFF.

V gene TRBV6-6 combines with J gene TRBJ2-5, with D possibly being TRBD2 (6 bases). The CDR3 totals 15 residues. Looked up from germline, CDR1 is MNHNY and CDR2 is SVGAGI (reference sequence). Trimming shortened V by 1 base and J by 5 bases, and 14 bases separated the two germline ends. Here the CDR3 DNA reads TGTGCCAGCAGTTACTTACGGGGGTTTGATGAGACCCAGTACTTC. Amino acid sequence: CASSYLRGFDETQYF.

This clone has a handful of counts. CDR3 amino acids: CASSREGASTDTQYF. CDR3 coding DNA: TGTGCCAGCTCACGTGAGGGAGCTAGCACAGATACGCAGTATTTT. The chain combines TRBV18 with TRBJ2-3; D may be TRBD2 (5 bases). The CDR3 totals 15 residues. V was pared by 4 bases and J by 0 bases, with 11 bases between. Germline V gene data show CDR1 as KGHSH and CDR2 as LQKENI.

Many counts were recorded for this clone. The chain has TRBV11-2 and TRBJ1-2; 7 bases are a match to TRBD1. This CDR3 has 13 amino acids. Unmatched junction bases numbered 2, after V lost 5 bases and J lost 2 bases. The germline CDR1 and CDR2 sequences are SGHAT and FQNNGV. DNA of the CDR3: TGTGCCAGCAGCCCACAGGGGAACTATGGCTACACCTTC. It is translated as CASSPQGNYGYTF. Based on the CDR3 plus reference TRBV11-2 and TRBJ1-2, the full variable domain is EAGVAQSPRYKIIEKRQSVAFWCNPISGHATLYWYQQILGQGPKLLIQFQNNGVVDDSQLPKDRFSAERLKGVDSTLKIQPAKLEDSAVYLCASSPQGNYGYTFGSGTRLTVV.

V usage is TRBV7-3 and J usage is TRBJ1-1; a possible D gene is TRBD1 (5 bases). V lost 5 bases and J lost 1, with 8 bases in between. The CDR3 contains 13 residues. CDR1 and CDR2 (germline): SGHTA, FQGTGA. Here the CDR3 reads CASSGQGNTEAFF. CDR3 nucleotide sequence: TGTGCCAGCAGCGGCCAGGGGAACACTGAAGCTTTCTTT.

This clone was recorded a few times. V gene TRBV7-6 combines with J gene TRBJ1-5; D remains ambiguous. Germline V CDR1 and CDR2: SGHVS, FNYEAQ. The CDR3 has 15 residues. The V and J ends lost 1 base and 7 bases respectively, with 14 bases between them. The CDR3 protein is CASSLGPAGDQPQHF. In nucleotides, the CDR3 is TGTGCCAGCAGCTTAGGGCCGGCGGGCGACCAGCCCCAGCATTTT.

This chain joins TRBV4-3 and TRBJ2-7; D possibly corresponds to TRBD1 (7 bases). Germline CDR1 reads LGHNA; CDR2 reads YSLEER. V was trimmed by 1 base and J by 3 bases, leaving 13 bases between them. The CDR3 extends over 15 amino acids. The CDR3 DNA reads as TGCGCCAGCAGCCAAGCGGCAGGGGGAGGCTACGAGCAGTACTTC. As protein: CASSQAAGGGYEQYF.

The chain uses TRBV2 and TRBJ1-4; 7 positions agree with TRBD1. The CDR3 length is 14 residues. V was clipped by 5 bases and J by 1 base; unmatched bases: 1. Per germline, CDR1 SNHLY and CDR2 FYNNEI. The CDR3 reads CASSYRGTNEKLFF. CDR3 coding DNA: TGTGCCAGCAGTTACAGGGGAACTAATGAAAAACTGTTTTTT.

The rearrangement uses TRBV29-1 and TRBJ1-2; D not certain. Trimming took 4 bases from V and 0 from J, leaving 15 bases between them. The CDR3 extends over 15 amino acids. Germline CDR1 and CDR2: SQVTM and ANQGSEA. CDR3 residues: CSVAPGVTANYGYTF. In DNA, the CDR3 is TGCAGCGTTGCCCCCGGGGTGACCGCTAACTATGGCTACACCTTC.